The clone carrying this T cell receptor (beta chain) was detected a few times. Its specificity is not known. The data were obtained in a study of identical twins. Findings of the study overall: Researchers caution that invariant MAIT and iNKT cells could partly confound zero-insertion analyses.

V dropped 6 bases and J dropped 4; count of bases not matched to a gene: 17. The germline V gene has CDR1 MRHNA and CDR2 SNTAGT. The CDR3 is made up of 18 amino acids. TCRdb reanalysed the 5' RACE reads using MiXCR and keeps one entry per CDR3 protein. Of 550,000 to 700,000 distinct CDR3 sequences listed, 21% were seen once; the top ten hold more than 4%. This same sample was also part of a study on T cells expressing NK-cell markers.

Sequencing was done on a sample of PBMCs. This TCR came from a woman aged 18 to 35 in good health. The rearrangement uses TRBV6-4 and TRBJ2-1; the match to TRBD2 covers 8 bases. CDR3 DNA sequence: TGTGCCAGCAGCAGTTATTGGAGTTCGGGGGGGGCATACAATGAGCAGTTCTTC. Residues: CASSSYWSSGGAYNEQFF.